This is a list of T cell receptor beta chains from one sample in a study of identifying expanded T cells in peripheral blood. Method: immunoSEQ multiplex PCR; TCRdb's copy keeps in-frame clones and lacks some. Of 90,000 to 95,000 clones listed, around 90% are singletons. The sample taken for sequencing was blood. The source of these receptors is a person between 18 and 70 years old in good health. CDR3s include the opening cysteine and the closing phenylalanine or tryptophan. Fields, in order: clone size, D gene, V gene, J gene, CDR3 DNA, CDR3 protein. D genes are given only for firm matches. Only some rows state a clone size, as once, few, many or a class for expanded clones.

clone size: NA
D gene: NA
V gene: TRBV29-1
J gene: TRBJ1-1
CDR3 DNA: TGCAGCGCCGCGACAGGGAACACTGAAGCTTTCTTT
CDR3 protein: CSAATGNTEAFF

clone size: few
D gene: NA
V gene: TRBV2
J gene: TRBJ1-6
CDR3 DNA: TGTGCCAGCAGCCAGGAGGTTAATTCACCCCTCCACTTT
CDR3 protein: CASSQEVNSPLHF

clone size: NA
D gene: TRBD2
V gene: TRBV9
J gene: TRBJ2-1
CDR3 DNA: TGTGCCAGCAGCGTTAGCGGGAGTCTCTACAATGAGCAGTTCTTC
CDR3 protein: CASSVSGSLYNEQFF

clone size: NA
D gene: NA
V gene: TRBV7-2
J gene: TRBJ2-7
CDR3 DNA: TGTGCCAGCAGCTTAGCCAGCCCCTACGAGCAGTACTTC
CDR3 protein: CASSLASPYEQYF

clone size: NA
D gene: NA
V gene: TRBV5-4
J gene: TRBJ1-2
CDR3 DNA: TGTGCCAGCAGCTTGCCTCCTGAGGTGGGATATGGCTACACCTTC
CDR3 protein: CASSLPPEVGYGYTF

clone size: NA
D gene: NA
V gene: TRBV29-1
J gene: TRBJ2-6
CDR3 DNA: TGCAGCGTTGCCTCTGGGGCCAACGTCCTGACTTTC
CDR3 protein: CSVASGANVLTF

clone size: NA
D gene: NA
V gene: TRBV27
J gene: TRBJ1-2
CDR3 DNA: TGTGCCAGCAGACTACTCACAGGGCACTCTGGCTACACCTTC
CDR3 protein: CASRLLTGHSGYTF

clone size: NA
D gene: NA
V gene: TRBV4-1
J gene: TRBJ1-2
CDR3 DNA: TGCGCCAGCAGCCAAGATCGGGGTGTGGGGGGTGACTATGGCTACACCTTC
CDR3 protein: CASSQDRGVGGDYGYTF

clone size: NA
D gene: NA
V gene: TRBV4-3
J gene: TRBJ1-3
CDR3 DNA: TGCGCCAGCAGCCAAGTTTTGGGCTCTGGAAACACCATATATTTT
CDR3 protein: CASSQVLGSGNTIYF

clone size: NA
D gene: TRBD1
V gene: TRBV5-6
J gene: TRBJ1-4
CDR3 DNA: TGTGCCAGCACCATACAGGGGCAGGGTGAAAAACTGTTTTTT
CDR3 protein: CASTIQGQGEKLFF

clone size: NA
D gene: NA
V gene: TRBV6-1
J gene: TRBJ1-5
CDR3 DNA: TGTGCCAGCGCCGCGGTAGGGAATCAGCCCCAGCATTTT
CDR3 protein: CASAAVGNQPQHF

clone size: many
D gene: NA
V gene: TRBV10-3
J gene: TRBJ1-2
CDR3 DNA: TGTGCCATCAGTGAGTCGGTAGGGTACGATGGCTACACCTTC
CDR3 protein: CAISESVGYDGYTF

clone size: NA
D gene: NA
V gene: TRBV6-1
J gene: TRBJ1-3
CDR3 DNA: TGTGCCAGCAGCCCGACAGAAAACACCATATATTTT
CDR3 protein: CASSPTENTIYF

clone size: once
D gene: NA
V gene: TRBV7-9
J gene: TRBJ1-4
CDR3 DNA: TGTGCCAGCAGCCTCGTCGGGACGGCTGAAAAACTGTTTTTT
CDR3 protein: CASSLVGTAEKLFF

clone size: NA
D gene: NA
V gene: TRBV30
J gene: TRBJ1-3
CDR3 DNA: TGTGCCTTCGGGACACTGTACTCTGGAAACACCATATATTTT
CDR3 protein: CAFGTLYSGNTIYF

clone size: NA
D gene: NA
V gene: TRBV6-5
J gene: TRBJ1-1
CDR3 DNA: TGTGCCAGCAGTTACTCGAAGGTCCGTAATGAAGCTTTCTTT
CDR3 protein: CASSYSKVRNEAFF

clone size: NA
D gene: TRBD1
V gene: TRBV4-1
J gene: TRBJ1-2
CDR3 DNA: TGCGCCAGCAGCCAAGGCCACACAGGGGCGGGGGGCTACACCTTC
CDR3 protein: CASSQGHTGAGGYTF

clone size: once
D gene: NA
V gene: TRBV6-1
J gene: TRBJ1-5
CDR3 DNA: TGTGCCAGCAGTGAAGAGGGTCAGCCCCAGCATTTT
CDR3 protein: CASSEEGQPQHF

clone size: NA
D gene: TRBD1
V gene: TRBV10-2
J gene: TRBJ2-7
CDR3 DNA: TGCGCCAGCAGTGATCCGGGACAGTTCTACGAGCAGTACTTC
CDR3 protein: CASSDPGQFYEQYF

clone size: NA
D gene: NA
V gene: TRBV6-6
J gene: TRBJ2-7
CDR3 DNA: TGTGCCAGCAGTTCAAACAACCTCGACGAGCAGTACTTC
CDR3 protein: CASSSNNLDEQYF

clone size: once
D gene: NA
V gene: TRBV5-8
J gene: TRBJ1-1
CDR3 DNA: TGTGCCAGCAGCTTGGGGGGATTTACCACTGAAGCTTTCTTT
CDR3 protein: CASSLGGFTTEAFF

clone size: NA
D gene: TRBD1
V gene: TRBV10-3
J gene: TRBJ1-1
CDR3 DNA: TGTGCCATCCAATGGGACAGGGGGAACACTGAAGCTTTCTTT
CDR3 protein: CAIQWDRGNTEAFF

clone size: NA
D gene: NA
V gene: TRBV18
J gene: TRBJ1-4
CDR3 DNA: TGTGCCAGCACCAACTCGGGGCAGGGGGAAAAACTGTTTTTT
CDR3 protein: CASTNSGQGEKLFF

clone size: NA
D gene: NA
V gene: TRBV27
J gene: TRBJ1-1
CDR3 DNA: TGTGCCAGCAGTTTCTCTTACTTGGGGGCTTTCTTT
CDR3 protein: CASSFSYLGAFF

clone size: NA
D gene: NA
V gene: TRBV15
J gene: TRBJ1-1
CDR3 DNA: TGTGCCACCAGCTTAAGAAACACTGAAGCTTTCTTT
CDR3 protein: CATSLRNTEAFF

clone size: NA
D gene: NA
V gene: TRBV30
J gene: TRBJ1-1
CDR3 DNA: TGTGCCTGGAGTATAAACACTGAAGCTTTCTTT
CDR3 protein: CAWSINTEAFF

clone size: NA
D gene: NA
V gene: TRBV11-2
J gene: TRBJ1-2
CDR3 DNA: TGTGCCAGCAGCTTAGACTGGGAGGGGAACTATGGCTACACCTTC
CDR3 protein: CASSLDWEGNYGYTF

clone size: NA
D gene: NA
V gene: TRBV27
J gene: TRBJ2-7
CDR3 DNA: TGTGCCAGCAGTTTAAAGCCCTTCGCCCACGAGCAGTACTTC
CDR3 protein: CASSLKPFAHEQYF

clone size: NA
D gene: NA
V gene: TRBV6-1
J gene: TRBJ2-4
CDR3 DNA: TGTGCCAGCGGGGACGATTACTTC
CDR3 protein: CASGDDYF

clone size: NA
D gene: NA
V gene: TRBV5-1
J gene: TRBJ1-3
CDR3 DNA: TGCGCCACCATCGGCGGCGGACACTCTGGAAACACCATATATTTT
CDR3 protein: CATIGGGHSGNTIYF

clone size: NA
D gene: NA
V gene: TRBV5-1
J gene: TRBJ1-3
CDR3 DNA: TGCGCCAGCAGCTTGGCCCAGGGAGAAAACACCATATATTTT
CDR3 protein: CASSLAQGENTIYF

clone size: NA
D gene: NA
V gene: TRBV19
J gene: TRBJ1-5
CDR3 DNA: TGTGCCAGTACTGGCCAGGGCGGGGATCAGCCCCAGCATTTT
CDR3 protein: CASTGQGGDQPQHF

clone size: NA
D gene: NA
V gene: TRBV7-2
J gene: TRBJ2-1
CDR3 DNA: TGTGCCAGCACCTTATCCAGGGGCTACCCTGAGCAGTTCTTC
CDR3 protein: CASTLSRGYPEQFF

clone size: NA
D gene: NA
V gene: TRBV7-9
J gene: TRBJ1-1
CDR3 DNA: TGTGCCAGCAGCTTCACATTAAACACTGAAGCTTTCTTT
CDR3 protein: CASSFTLNTEAFF

clone size: once
D gene: NA
V gene: TRBV11-2
J gene: TRBJ1-5
CDR3 DNA: TGTGCCAGCAGCTACAGCGGGGGGCAGCCCCAGCATTTT
CDR3 protein: CASSYSGGQPQHF

clone size: NA
D gene: NA
V gene: TRBV19
J gene: TRBJ2-5
CDR3 DNA: TGTGCCAGTAGCAGTAGGGGGGTCCAAGAGACCCAGTACTTC
CDR3 protein: CASSSRGVQETQYF

clone size: NA
D gene: NA
V gene: TRBV5-1
J gene: TRBJ2-7
CDR3 DNA: TGCGCCAGCAGCTTGAGCTCCTACGAGCAGTACTTC
CDR3 protein: CASSLSSYEQYF

clone size: NA
D gene: NA
V gene: TRBV11-2
J gene: TRBJ2-3
CDR3 DNA: TGTGCCAGCAGCTTCCCGCTAAGGGCAGATACGCAGTATTTT
CDR3 protein: CASSFPLRADTQYF

clone size: NA
D gene: TRBD2
V gene: TRBV2
J gene: TRBJ2-1
CDR3 DNA: TGTGCCAGCAGTGAAGCCGGGAGACTAGCGGGAGCTGAGCAGTTCTTC
CDR3 protein: CASSEAGRLAGAEQFF

clone size: NA
D gene: TRBD2
V gene: TRBV29-1
J gene: TRBJ2-5
CDR3 DNA: TGCAGCGTTGAAGAGCGACTAGCTGGAGAGACCCAGTACTTC
CDR3 protein: CSVEERLAGETQYF

clone size: NA
D gene: NA
V gene: TRBV9
J gene: TRBJ2-1
CDR3 DNA: TGTGCCAGCAGCAGGTGGGGGGATGAGCAGTTCTTC
CDR3 protein: CASSRWGDEQFF

clone size: NA
D gene: TRBD2
V gene: TRBV29-1
J gene: TRBJ2-7
CDR3 DNA: TGCAGCGCGCAAGATCGGACTAGCGGGAGTCGCGAGCAGTACTTC
CDR3 protein: CSAQDRTSGSREQYF

clone size: NA
D gene: NA
V gene: TRBV7-6
J gene: TRBJ1-5
CDR3 DNA: TGTGCCAGCAGCTGGGGGGATAATCAGCCCCAGCATTTT
CDR3 protein: CASSWGDNQPQHF

clone size: NA
D gene: NA
V gene: TRBV11-2
J gene: TRBJ2-2
CDR3 DNA: TGTGCCAGCAGCTTACGGTTAAGGGGGAGGATCACCGGGGAGCTGTTTTTT
CDR3 protein: CASSLRLRGRITGELFF

clone size: once
D gene: NA
V gene: TRBV6-5
J gene: TRBJ1-1
CDR3 DNA: TGTGCCAGCAGTTACGGGGGGCAGAACACTGAAGCTTTCTTT
CDR3 protein: CASSYGGQNTEAFF

clone size: NA
D gene: NA
V gene: TRBV27
J gene: TRBJ2-1
CDR3 DNA: TGTGCCAGCAGTTTATACGACGGCCTAACGTCGAAGTTCTTC
CDR3 protein: CASSLYDGLTSKFF

clone size: NA
D gene: NA
V gene: TRBV29-1
J gene: TRBJ2-7
CDR3 DNA: TGCAGCGTTGAACGTGGCTACGAGCAGTACTTC
CDR3 protein: CSVERGYEQYF

clone size: NA
D gene: NA
V gene: TRBV4-1
J gene: TRBJ2-7
CDR3 DNA: TGCGCCAGCAGCCAGGGTACCGGGTTTGGGGAGCAGTACTTC
CDR3 protein: CASSQGTGFGEQYF

clone size: NA
D gene: TRBD2
V gene: TRBV11-3
J gene: TRBJ2-2
CDR3 DNA: TGTGCCAGCAGCTCGCCCAGGACTAGCGGGAGGTTCGGCACCGGGGAGCTGTTTTTT
CDR3 protein: CASSSPRTSGRFGTGELFF

clone size: NA
D gene: TRBD1
V gene: TRBV19
J gene: TRBJ2-1
CDR3 DNA: TGTGCCAGTACCCGCCCAGGGACAGGCAACCACAATGAGCAGTTCTTC
CDR3 protein: CASTRPGTGNHNEQFF

clone size: NA
D gene: TRBD1
V gene: TRBV19
J gene: TRBJ1-2
CDR3 DNA: TGTGCCAGTACGGACAGGGGTTATGGCTACACCTTC
CDR3 protein: CASTDRGYGYTF

clone size: NA
D gene: TRBD1
V gene: TRBV30
J gene: TRBJ1-1
CDR3 DNA: TGTGCCTGGATCCTTAGACAGGGGAAGAACACTGAAGCTTTCTTT
CDR3 protein: CAWILRQGKNTEAFF